Included here is one TCR beta chain sequence, with context. The record originates from a study of blood T cell repertoires in COVID-19. The protocol was immunoSEQ multiplex PCR, while the TCRdb copy is restricted to in-frame clones and leaves out a portion. The repertoire holds about 200,000 clones, with about 90% as singletons. Trimming stripped 0 bases from V and 5 bases from J, with 2 bases between. The CDR3 covers 12 residues. CDR1 is SGHDT, CDR2 YYEEEE, per germline. J is TRBJ1-4 and V is TRBV5-6, with unresolved D. Source material: peripheral blood. This receptor was identified in a man in his sixties with active or convalescent COVID-19. The CDR3 spells CASSLVNEKLFF. CDR3 coding DNA: TGTGCCAGCAGCTTGGTAAATGAAAAACTGTTTTTT.